This T cell receptor (beta chain) was sequenced for a study of neurological immune-mediated disorders. Germline V gives CDR1 SGHKS, CDR2 YYEKEE (reference sequence). The J segment lost 5 bases and the V segment lost 3 bases, leaving 6 bases of the junction unmatched. The CDR3 extends over 15 amino acids. TCRdb recomputed calls from the 5' RACE reads with MiXCR, one row per CDR3 protein. Among over 45,000 distinct CDR3 sequences, more than 20% were seen once, and the ten largest hold roughly 25%. Points from the study as a whole: Private repertoires in all groups were suggested by the absence of shared CDR3 amino acid sequences among expanded clones across subjects.

Worth noting for this clonotype: Its antigen is undetermined.

This chain uses TRBV5-5 with TRBJ2-2, with 8 bases identical to TRBD1. What was sequenced was PBMCs. The clonotype was recovered from a woman in her sixties or seventies in good health. The chain's CDR3 is CASSSRQGWTGELFF. The CDR3 region has the DNA TGTGCCAGCAGCTCCCGACAGGGGTGGACCGGGGAGCTGTTTTTT.